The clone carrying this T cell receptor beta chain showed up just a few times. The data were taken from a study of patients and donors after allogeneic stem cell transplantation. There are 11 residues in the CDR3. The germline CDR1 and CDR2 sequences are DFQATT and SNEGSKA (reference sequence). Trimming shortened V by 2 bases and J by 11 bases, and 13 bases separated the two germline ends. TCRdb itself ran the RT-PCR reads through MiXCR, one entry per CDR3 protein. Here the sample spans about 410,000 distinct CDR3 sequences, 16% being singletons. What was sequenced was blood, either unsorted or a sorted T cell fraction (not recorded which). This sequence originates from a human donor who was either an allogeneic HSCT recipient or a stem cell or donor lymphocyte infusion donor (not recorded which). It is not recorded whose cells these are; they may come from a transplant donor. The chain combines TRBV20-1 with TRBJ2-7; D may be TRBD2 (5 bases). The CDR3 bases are TGCAGTGCTAGACGCTCCGGGGAAGAGTACTTC. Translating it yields CSARRSGEEYF.